Each of the 30 T cell receptor beta chains below was sequenced from the same sample in a study of blood T cells in healthy people across ages. For the second PCR, which ran for 7 to 11 cycles, a sample-barcoded 5' primer and a J-beta primer mix were used. One entry per CDR3 protein results from TCRdb running MiXCR on the 5' RACE reads. The data contain about 930,000 distinct CDR3 sequences, around 29% of them singletons. This sample also appeared in a second study, on T cells of mothers and their children.

What was sequenced was blood. These receptors all come from a middle-aged woman in good health.

The chain is built from TRBV3-1 and TRBJ2-5; D gene uncertain. This CDR3 is built from 14 residues. V was trimmed by 0 bases and J by 6 bases, leaving 11 bases between them. CDR1 is LGHDT and CDR2 is YNNKEL in the germline V gene (reference sequence). The CDR3 region is CASSQDSSGQTQYF. CDR3 DNA: TGTGCCAGCAGCCAAGATTCTTCGGGTCAGACCCAGTACTTC.

The CDR3 loop is CASRGTDKGYTF. CDR3 coding DNA: TGTGCCAGCAGAGGGACAGACAAAGGCTACACCTTC. The rearrangement joins TRBV27 to TRBJ1-2; 7 bases line up with TRBD1. Looked up from germline, CDR1 is MNHEY and CDR2 is SMNVEV (reference sequence). The CDR3 extends over 12 amino acids. The junction had 6 bases not matched to a gene; V was cut back by 6 bases and J by 8 bases.

This clonotype was seen only a few times. The CDR3 DNA is TGTGCCAGCAGTGGGACTAGCGGGGGGACCTACAATGAGCAGTTCTTC. Residues: CASSGTSGGTYNEQFF. V and J are TRBV6-6 and TRBJ2-1; 15 nucleotides match TRBD2. Trimming removed 5 bases from V and 2 bases from J; junction bases left unmatched: 1. The germline V gene encodes CDR1 MNHNY and CDR2 SVGAGI (reference sequence). CDR3 length: 16 residues.

The chain employs TRBV12-3 or TRBV12-4 and TRBJ2-7; TRBD2 is a possible D gene (7 bases). CDR3 length: 16 amino acids. The V end lost 6 bases, the J end lost 0 bases, and 18 bases lay between the germline ends. CDR3 in DNA: TGTGCCAGCAGATTACTCGGGGGGCCCGACTCCTACGAGCAGTACTTC. This codes for CASRLLGGPDSYEQYF.

As regards this clonotype: One end of the junction fails to match germline, which may point to a read error. J is TRBJ1-6 and V is TRBV2; 8 bases line up with TRBD1. In germline, CDR1 is SNHLY, CDR2 FYNNEI. This CDR3 is 15 amino acids long. CDR3 coding DNA: TGTGCCGGCAGGGGGCTGAGCTCCTATAATTCACCCCTCCACTTT. Its protein is CAGRGLSSYNSPLHF. Variable domain in full (rest from reference TRBV2 and TRBJ1-6): EPEVTQTPSHQVTQMGQEVILRCVPISNHLYFYWYRQILGQKVEFLVSFYNNEISEKSEIFDDQFSVERPDGSNFTLKIRSTKLEDSAMYFCAGRGLSSYNSPLHFGNGTRLTVT.

This clonotype has more than one count but fewer than ten. This chain connects TRBV5-1 to TRBJ2-3; 7 bases map to TRBD2. CDR3 length: 15 amino acids. Germline CDR1 is SGHRS and CDR2 is YFSETQ. Trimming took 0 bases from V and 3 from J; bases not matched to a gene: 4. The CDR3 loop reads CASSLGTRATDTQYF. The CDR3 nucleotides are TGCGCCAGCAGCTTGGGGACTAGAGCGACAGATACGCAGTATTTT.

The chain links TRBV9 to TRBJ2-3; a weak D match, TRBD2 (6 bases). Trimming removed 0 bases from V and 0 bases from J, with 11 bases in between. Germline CDR1 and CDR2: SGDLS and YYNGEE. The length of the CDR3 is 16 residues. The CDR3: CASSVGSGFSTDTQYF. The CDR3 nucleotides are TGTGCCAGCAGCGTAGGTAGCGGATTTAGCACAGATACGCAGTATTTT.

The chain couples TRBV7-2 to TRBJ1-1; tentatively, D is TRBD1 (5 bases). The CDR3 is 19 amino acids. Trimming took 3 bases from V and 1 from J, leaving 24 bases between them. Germline lookup yields CDR1 SGHTA and CDR2 FQGNSA. The CDR3 DNA is TGTGCCAGCAGCTTCGACATTCCAGGGAGGTGGGATAAGAACACTGAAGCTTTCTTT. Residues: CASSFDIPGRWDKNTEAFF.

The V and J genes are TRBV29-1 and TRBJ2-3; the D call may be TRBD1 or TRBD2 (6 bases each). This CDR3 has 14 residues. Germline CDR1 SQVTM, CDR2 ANQGSEA. Trimming shortened V by 5 bases and J by 4 bases, and 16 bases separated the two germline ends. The CDR3 DNA sequence: TGCAGCGTTCCGATAGTCGGGGGCCCAGATACGCAGTATTTT. It is translated as CSVPIVGGPDTQYF.

This clonotype was detected ten times or more. This chain's CDR3 is CASSLLPGQGARNEQFF. The CDR3 nucleotides are TGTGCCAGCAGTTTATTACCCGGGCAGGGGGCGCGGAATGAGCAGTTCTTC. The V call is TRBV28, the J call TRBJ2-1; 8 bases are a match to TRBD1. The CDR3 covers 17 residues. J lost 7 bases, V lost 1 base, and 12 bases had no gene match. Per germline, CDR1 MDHEN and CDR2 SYDVKM.

In nucleotides, the CDR3 is TGTGCCAGCAGCTTGGAGCGGGCTTCTCCTGTAGATACGCAGTATTTT. It translates to CASSLERASPVDTQYF. The gene calls are TRBV5-5 and TRBJ2-3; D is perhaps TRBD2 (6 bases). The V gene lost 0 bases and the J gene lost 5 bases, with 16 bases spanning the gap. This CDR3 is built from 16 residues. Germline V gene data show CDR1 as SGHKS and CDR2 as YYEKEE (reference sequence).

This clonotype was counted only a few times. The J gene is TRBJ1-5, the V gene TRBV7-2; 7 nucleotides match TRBD1. Per the germline V gene, CDR1 is SGHTA and CDR2 is FQGNSA. This CDR3 has 13 residues. Trimming cost V 8 bases and J 3 bases; bases outside gene matches: 4. DNA of the CDR3: TGTGCCAGCGGGGACAGACACAATCAGCCCCAGCATTTT. This translates into CASGDRHNQPQHF.

In regard to this clonotype: A much larger clonotype is one base distant, so this may be a read error. This rearrangement joins TRBV20-1 to TRBJ2-1; 12 bases are a match to TRBD1. Germline lookup yields CDR1 DFQATT and CDR2 SNEGSKA (reference sequence). J gave up 5 bases and V 8 bases, and 10 bases lay outside the gene matches. The CDR3 runs to 15 residues. The CDR3 loop is CSTGGQGAEDNEQFF. The CDR3 DNA follows: TGCAGTACTGGGGGACAGGGGGCAGAGGACAATGAGCAGTTCTTC.

The chain employs TRBV2 and TRBJ2-2; no firm D call. The V end lost 8 bases, the J end lost 0 bases, and 10 bases lay between the germline ends. In germline, CDR1 is SNHLY, CDR2 FYNNEI. CDR3 length: 14 residues. This CDR3 is CASASNANTGELFF. CDR3 DNA: TGTGCCAGCGCCAGCAACGCGAACACCGGGGAGCTGTTTTTT.

This chain links TRBV20-1 with TRBJ2-7; TRBD2 aligns across 10 bases. The CDR3 sequence is 19 residues long. The J segment lost 6 bases and the V segment lost 0 bases, leaving 20 bases of the junction unmatched. Germline V CDR1 and CDR2: DFQATT, SNEGSKA (reference sequence). The CDR3 region has the DNA TGCAGTGCTAGAGATAGAATTAGGGGACTAGCGAAGGGGGTCCTCGAGCAGTACTTC. Encoded protein: CSARDRIRGLAKGVLEQYF.

A note on this clonotype: At one boundary the junction diverges from the germline segment, which might be a read error. V is TRBV10-3 and J is TRBJ1-5, with a tentative D call TRBD1 (6 bases). This CDR3 contains 13 residues. The germline gives CDR1 ENHRY, CDR2 SYGVKD. The CDR3: CTISGQPDQPQHF. DNA for the CDR3: TGTACCATCAGTGGACAGCCGGATCAGCCCCAGCATTTT.

The chain combines TRBV7-2 with TRBJ2-3; perhaps TRBD2 as D (5 bases). The germline V and J ends were trimmed by 5 bases and 2 bases, with 11 bases remaining between them. From germline, CDR1 is SGHTA and CDR2 FQGNSA. This CDR3 region has 14 residues. The CDR3 coding sequence is TGTGCCAGCAGCCCCCCCGGGGACACAGATACGCAGTATTTT. This sequence encodes CASSPPGDTDTQYF.

The table lists this clonotype with a few counts. This chain uses TRBV7-2 with TRBJ2-3, with 9 bases fitting TRBD2. V shed 5 bases and J 5 bases; nucleotides not matched to a gene: 8. This CDR3 region has 15 residues. Germline assignment: CDR1 SGHTA and CDR2 FQGNSA. The CDR3 DNA is TGTGCCAGCAGCCTTAGCGGGGGCCAGCAAGATACGCAGTATTTT. As protein: CASSLSGGQQDTQYF.

The rearrangement joins TRBV5-1 to TRBJ2-3, with unresolved D. Germline V gene lookup returns CDR1 SGHRS and CDR2 YFSETQ. Trimming pared 0 bases from V and 5 bases from J, leaving 10 bases between. The CDR3 runs 14 residues. The chain's CDR3 is CASSLARAEDTQYF. The CDR3 DNA is TGCGCCAGCAGCTTGGCGAGAGCTGAAGATACGCAGTATTTT.

This clonotype was seen once. V is TRBV4-1 and J is TRBJ1-4, with a tentative D call TRBD1 (5 bases). CDR3 length equals 14 residues. Germline CDR1 and CDR2: MGHRA and YSYEKL. The V end was cut by 7 bases, the J end by 11 bases, with 20 bases between. This CDR3 is CASTRLQGGWKLFF. The CDR3 DNA sequence: TGCGCCAGCACTCGATTGCAGGGCGGTTGGAAACTGTTTTTT.

The V and J genes are TRBV2 and TRBJ2-6, with D perhaps matching TRBD1 (5 bases). The CDR3 has 15 amino acids. The ends were cut back, 6 bases at V and 0 bases at J, with 9 bases in the middle. Germline V gene sequence: CDR1 SNHLY, CDR2 FYNNEI. In nucleotides, the CDR3 is TGTGCCAGCAGATCACAGGCCTCTGGGGCCAACGTCCTGACTTTC. Its translation is CASRSQASGANVLTF.

The chain carries TRBV28 and TRBJ1-5, with TRBD1 matching 8 bases. Germline V gene sequence: CDR1 MDHEN, CDR2 SYDVKM. The ends lost 2 bases at V and 5 bases at J; junction bases unmatched: 5. This CDR3 has 15 amino acids. The CDR3 here is CASSLGARGHQPQHF. CDR3 DNA: TGTGCCAGCAGTTTAGGGGCCAGGGGGCATCAGCCCCAGCATTTT.

The genes are TRBV4-1 and TRBJ1-1; the D is unclear. Germline CDR1 and CDR2: MGHRA and YSYEKL. CDR3 length equals 13 residues. Trimming pared 4 bases from V and 5 bases from J, leaving 11 bases between. The CDR3, as DNA: TGCGCCAGCAGCCTATTCGCCGGTACTGAAGCTTTCTTT. Protein: CASSLFAGTEAFF.

Comment on this clonotype: At one of its ends the junction is not consistent with the germline gene, which may arise from a read error. V gene TRBV28 combines with J gene TRBJ2-7, with a possible D match to TRBD1 (6 bases). The CDR3 covers 14 residues. Per the germline V gene, CDR1 is MDHEN and CDR2 is SYDVKM. The CDR3 loop reads CASRPPGASYERYF. The CDR3 DNA reads TGTGCCAGCAGACCACCAGGGGCCTCCTACGAGCGGTACTTC.

V is TRBV5-1 and J is TRBJ2-3; TRBD2 agrees at 9 bases. Near its end, the DNA agrees better with TRBJ2-7, so the J call may be wrong. The germline V gene encodes CDR1 SGHRS and CDR2 YFSETQ. This CDR3 is built from 17 residues. In DNA form, the CDR3 reads TGCGCCAGCAGCCAAATGATAGCGGGGGTCACCGCTGATACGCAGTACTTC. Translating it yields CASSQMIAGVTADTQYF.

This clonotype showed up just a few times. The V call is TRBV9, the J call TRBJ1-5; 8 bases match TRBD1. V dropped 3 bases and J dropped 6; count of bases not matched to a gene: 5. Germline V gene lookup returns CDR1 SGDLS and CDR2 YYNGEE. The CDR3 loop spans 14 amino acids. The CDR3 DNA follows: TGTGCCAGCAGCGCGGGACAGGCCGGTCAGCCCCAGCATTTT. Encoded protein: CASSAGQAGQPQHF. Based on the CDR3 plus reference TRBV9 and TRBJ1-5, the full variable domain is DSGVTQTPKHLITATGQRVTLRCSPRSGDLSVYWYQQSLDQGLQFLIQYYNGEERAKGNILERFSAQQFPDLHSELNLSSLELGDSALYFCASSAGQAGQPQHFGDGTRLSIL.

This clonotype was seen a handful of times. The chain recombines TRBV30 with TRBJ1-1; D not resolved. This CDR3 contains 11 residues. Germline values: CDR1 GTSNPN, CDR2 SVGIG (reference sequence). The V gene lost 6 bases and the J gene lost 1 base, with 6 bases spanning the gap. In nucleotides, the CDR3 is TGTGCCTGCCAGAGGAACACTGAAGCTTTCTTT. It yields the protein CACQRNTEAFF.

As to this clonotype: A single base separates this from a much larger clone, so it may be a read error. The chain recombines TRBV14 with TRBJ2-5; tentative D call: TRBD2 (6 bases). The CDR3 extends over 14 amino acids. Per the germline V gene, CDR1 is SGHDN and CDR2 is FVKESK. V was shortened by 5 bases and J by 5 bases, with 15 bases between the two germline ends. The CDR3 sequence is CASSLYGGVETQYF. CDR3 DNA sequence: TGTGCCAGCAGCTTATACGGGGGAGTTGAGACCCAGTACTTC.

The chain couples TRBV7-9 to TRBJ2-7, with D hard to call. Germline V gene sequence: CDR1 SEHNR, CDR2 FQNEAQ (reference sequence). CDR3 length equals 14 residues. Trimming removed 7 bases at V and 4 bases at J, with 17 bases between. The CDR3 DNA is TGTGCCAGCACCGATTCCCTACTCCCTTACGAGCAGTACTTC. This encodes CASTDSLLPYEQYF.

Turning to this clonotype: At one boundary the junction diverges from the germline segment, which might be a read error. The rearrangement joins TRBV15 to TRBJ1-4; 8 bases are a match to TRBD1. This CDR3 is built from 15 residues. Germline V lookup: CDR1 LNHNV, CDR2 YYDKDF (reference sequence). The CDR3, as DNA: TGTGCCACCAGCAGACCACCGGGACAGGATGAAAAACGGTTTTTT. Translated, it gives CATSRPPGQDEKRFF.